The clone carrying this T cell receptor beta chain was seen just once. Libraries were prepared by immunoSEQ multiplex PCR; TCRdb keeps only in-frame clonotypes and omits some of them. The sample shows 400,000 or so clones, 85% to 90% of them seen only once. The data are from a study of blood T cell repertoires in COVID-19. For the study at large: Samples representing acute and convalescent COVID-19 were sourced from the United States, Italy and Spain.

The clonotype was recovered from a man aged 18 to 30 with COVID-19, enrolled during active disease. The sample consisted of peripheral blood.

The CDR3 DNA sequence: TGCGCCAGCAGCTTAGGAGGGACAGGGAACTATGGCTACACCTTC. Residues: CASSLGGTGNYGYTF. The genes are TRBV5-1 and TRBJ1-2; TRBD1 aligns across 9 bases. This CDR3 is built from 15 residues. The trim removed 2 bases at V and 2 bases at J, leaving 4 bases unmatched. Germline values: CDR1 SGHRS, CDR2 YFSETQ.